Each of the 2 T cell receptor beta chains below was sequenced from the same sample in a study of human T cells and chemical hapten exposure (dated by TCRdb to about 2021). The meaning of the sample's time point label: patch test 3, about 24 weeks after DPC sensitization. The treatment or condition label for this specimen denotes: therapeutic diphenylcyclopropenone sensitization with weekly scalp DPC. Receptor libraries were prepared by RACE. For sequencing, a NextSeq 500 was employed. TCRdb reanalyzed the raw reads on its own, using fastp at Q25 for trimming and MiXCR for clone calling, and kept in-frame beta chains. Rows with one shared CDR3 protein collapse into an entry with the most common genes and DNA. A total of approximately 86,000 distinct CDR3 sequences appear in this sample, 11% of them only once. The top ten clones comprise more than 1% of the sample. The sequencing here drew on whole blood, taken in connection with sensitization to the hapten diphenylcyclopropenone (DPC). These receptors were taken from a woman aged 25 to 39 with alopecia areata. Some clones in this sample may be carry-over from other donors' samples.

This clonotype was counted only a few times. CDR3 sequence: CASRGESNQPQHF. The DNA of the CDR3 is TGTGCCAGCAGAGGGGAGAGCAATCAGCCCCAGCATTTT. This chain links TRBV6-6 with TRBJ1-5; the D gene is possibly TRBD1 (5 bases). V dropped 6 bases and J dropped 1 base, with 7 bases sitting between them. Germline assignment: CDR1 MNHNY and CDR2 SVGAGI (reference sequence). The CDR3 is made up of 13 amino acids.

This clonotype was observed at least ten times. The rearrangement uses TRBV30 and TRBJ2-7, with 7 bases fitting TRBD1. This CDR3 spans 13 amino acids. Germline lookup yields CDR1 GTSNPN and CDR2 SVGIG (reference sequence). J was trimmed by 5 bases and V by 0 bases; bases with no gene match: 4. Here the CDR3 reads CAWSVLQGDEQYV. CDR3 bases: TGTGCCTGGAGTGTACTTCAGGGGGACGAGCAGTACGTC.